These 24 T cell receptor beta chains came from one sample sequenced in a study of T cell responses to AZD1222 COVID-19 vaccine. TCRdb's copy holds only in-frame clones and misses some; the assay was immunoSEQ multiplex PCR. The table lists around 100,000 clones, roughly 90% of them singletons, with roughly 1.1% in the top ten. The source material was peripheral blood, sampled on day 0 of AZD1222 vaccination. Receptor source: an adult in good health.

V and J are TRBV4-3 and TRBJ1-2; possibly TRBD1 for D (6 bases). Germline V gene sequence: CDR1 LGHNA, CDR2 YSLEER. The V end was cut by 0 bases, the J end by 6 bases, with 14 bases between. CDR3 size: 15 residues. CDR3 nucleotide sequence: TGCGCCAGCAGCCAAGATCTATGGGGGGCAAATGGCTACACCTTC. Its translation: CASSQDLWGANGYTF.

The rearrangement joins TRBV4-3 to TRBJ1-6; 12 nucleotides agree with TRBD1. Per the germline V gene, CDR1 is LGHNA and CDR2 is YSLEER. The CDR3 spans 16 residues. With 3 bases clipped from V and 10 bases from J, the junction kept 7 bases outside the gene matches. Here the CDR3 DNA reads TGCGCCAGCAGCCAGAAGGGACAGGGGGCCGGATCACCCCTCCACTTT. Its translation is CASSQKGQGAGSPLHF.

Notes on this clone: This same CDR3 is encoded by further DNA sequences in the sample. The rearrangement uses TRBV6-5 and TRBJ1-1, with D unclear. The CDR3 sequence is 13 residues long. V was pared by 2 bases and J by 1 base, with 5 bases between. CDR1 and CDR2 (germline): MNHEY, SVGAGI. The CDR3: CASSYDGNTEAFF. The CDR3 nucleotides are TGTGCCAGCAGTTACGATGGGAACACTGAAGCTTTCTTT.

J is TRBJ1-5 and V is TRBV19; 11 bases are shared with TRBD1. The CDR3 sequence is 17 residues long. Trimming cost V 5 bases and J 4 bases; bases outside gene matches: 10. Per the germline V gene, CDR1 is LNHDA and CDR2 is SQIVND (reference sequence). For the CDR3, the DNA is TGTGCCAGTAGTTGGGACAGGGGGTTCCCGAGGAATCAGCCCCAGCATTTT. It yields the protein CASSWDRGFPRNQPQHF. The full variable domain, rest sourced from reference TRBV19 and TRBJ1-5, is DGGITQSPKYLFRKEGQNVTLSCEQNLNHDAMYWYRQDPGQGLRLIYYSQIVNDFQKGDIAEGYSVSREKKESFPLTVTSAQKNPTAFYLCASSWDRGFPRNQPQHFGDGTRLSIL.

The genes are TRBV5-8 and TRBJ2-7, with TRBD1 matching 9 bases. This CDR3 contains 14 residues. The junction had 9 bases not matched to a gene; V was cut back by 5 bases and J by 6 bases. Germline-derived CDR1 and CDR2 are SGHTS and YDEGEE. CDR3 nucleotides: TGTGCCAGCAGATTACAGGGGGCTAACAGCGAGCAGTACTTC. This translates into CASRLQGANSEQYF.

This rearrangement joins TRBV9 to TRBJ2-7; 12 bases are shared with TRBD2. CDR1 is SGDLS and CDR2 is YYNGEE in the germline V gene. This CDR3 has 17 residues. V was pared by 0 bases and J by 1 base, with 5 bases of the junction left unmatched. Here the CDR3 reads CASSVGLAGAGSYEQYF. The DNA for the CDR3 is TGTGCCAGCAGCGTAGGACTAGCGGGGGCCGGATCCTACGAGCAGTACTTC. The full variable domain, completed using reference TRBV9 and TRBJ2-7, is DSGVTQTPKHLITATGQRVTLRCSPRSGDLSVYWYQQSLDQGLQFLIQYYNGEERAKGNILERFSAQQFPDLHSELNLSSLELGDSALYFCASSVGLAGAGSYEQYFGPGTRLTVT.

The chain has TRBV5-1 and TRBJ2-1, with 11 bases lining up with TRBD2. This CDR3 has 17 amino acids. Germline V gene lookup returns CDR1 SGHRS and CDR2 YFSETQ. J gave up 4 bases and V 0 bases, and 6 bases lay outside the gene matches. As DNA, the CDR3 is TGCGCCAGCAGCTTGGCCGGGGGACTAGCGGATTACAATGAGCAGTTCTTC. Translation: CASSLAGGLADYNEQFF.

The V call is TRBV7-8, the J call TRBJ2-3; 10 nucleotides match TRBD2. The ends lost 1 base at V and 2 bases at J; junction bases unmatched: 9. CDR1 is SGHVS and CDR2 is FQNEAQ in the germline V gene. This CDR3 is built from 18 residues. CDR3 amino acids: CASSLGVTSGSYTDTQYF. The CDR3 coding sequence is TGTGCCAGCAGCTTAGGTGTGACTAGCGGGTCCTACACAGATACGCAGTATTTT.

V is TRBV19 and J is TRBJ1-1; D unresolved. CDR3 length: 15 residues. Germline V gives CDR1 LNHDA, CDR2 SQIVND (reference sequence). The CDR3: CGSSIRPASNTEAFF. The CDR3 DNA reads TGTGGAAGTAGTATACGGCCGGCTTCGAACACTGAAGCTTTCTTT.

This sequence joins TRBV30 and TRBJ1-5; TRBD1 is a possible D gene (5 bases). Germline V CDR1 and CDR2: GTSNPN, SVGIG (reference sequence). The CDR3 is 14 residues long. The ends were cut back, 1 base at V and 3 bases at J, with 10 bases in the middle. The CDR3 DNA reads TGTGCCTGGAGTGCGGGCAGGGACAATCAGCCCCAGCATTTT. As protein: CAWSAGRDNQPQHF.

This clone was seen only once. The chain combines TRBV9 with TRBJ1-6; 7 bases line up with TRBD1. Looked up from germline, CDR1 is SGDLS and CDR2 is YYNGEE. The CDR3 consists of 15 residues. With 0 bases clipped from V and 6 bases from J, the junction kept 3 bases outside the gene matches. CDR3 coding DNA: TGTGCCAGCAGCGTAGGACGACAGGGTAATTCACCCCTCCACTTT. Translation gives CASSVGRQGNSPLHF. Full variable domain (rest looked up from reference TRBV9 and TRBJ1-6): DSGVTQTPKHLITATGQRVTLRCSPRSGDLSVYWYQQSLDQGLQFLIQYYNGEERAKGNILERFSAQQFPDLHSELNLSSLELGDSALYFCASSVGRQGNSPLHFGNGTRLTVT.

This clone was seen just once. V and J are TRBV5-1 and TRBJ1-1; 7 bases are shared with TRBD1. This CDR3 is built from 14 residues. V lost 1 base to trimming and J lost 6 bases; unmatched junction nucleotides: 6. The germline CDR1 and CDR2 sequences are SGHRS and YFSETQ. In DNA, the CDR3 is TGCGCCAGCAGCTTGAGACAGGGCGGTGCTGAAGCTTTCTTT. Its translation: CASSLRQGGAEAFF.

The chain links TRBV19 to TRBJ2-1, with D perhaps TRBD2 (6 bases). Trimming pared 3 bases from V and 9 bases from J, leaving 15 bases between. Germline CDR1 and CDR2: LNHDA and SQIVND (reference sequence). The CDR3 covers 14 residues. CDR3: CASSMRAGGGEQFF. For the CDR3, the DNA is TGTGCCAGTAGTATGAGAGCCGGGGGTGGTGAGCAGTTCTTC.

The CDR3 DNA is TGTGCCACCAGCAGAGATCAGGAATATAATGAAAAACTGTTTTTT. Translated, it gives CATSRDQEYNEKLFF. The V gene is TRBV15, the J gene TRBJ1-4; no reliable D call. The CDR3 consists of 15 residues. Trimming left V 0 bases short and J 4 bases short, with 9 bases between. The germline V gene has CDR1 LNHNV and CDR2 YYDKDF (reference sequence). Full variable domain (rest looked up from reference TRBV15 and TRBJ1-4): DAMVIQNPRYQVTQFGKPVTLSCSQTLNHNVMYWYQQKSSQAPKLLFHYYDKDFNNEADTPDNFQSRRPNTSFCFLDIRSPGLGDTAMYLCATSRDQEYNEKLFFGSGTQLSVL.

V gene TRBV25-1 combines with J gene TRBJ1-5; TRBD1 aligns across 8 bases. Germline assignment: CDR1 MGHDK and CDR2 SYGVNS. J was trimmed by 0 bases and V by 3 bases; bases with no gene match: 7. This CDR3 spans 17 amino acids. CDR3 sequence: CASSEAGGEPSNQPQHF. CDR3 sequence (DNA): TGTGCCAGCAGTGAGGCAGGGGGCGAACCTAGCAATCAGCCCCAGCATTTT.

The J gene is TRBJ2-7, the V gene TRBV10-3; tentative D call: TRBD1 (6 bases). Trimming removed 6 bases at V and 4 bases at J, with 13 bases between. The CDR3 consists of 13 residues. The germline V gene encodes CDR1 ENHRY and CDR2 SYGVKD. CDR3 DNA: TGTGCCATCAGATCGGGACAAGAGTACGAGCAGTACTTC. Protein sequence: CAIRSGQEYEQYF.

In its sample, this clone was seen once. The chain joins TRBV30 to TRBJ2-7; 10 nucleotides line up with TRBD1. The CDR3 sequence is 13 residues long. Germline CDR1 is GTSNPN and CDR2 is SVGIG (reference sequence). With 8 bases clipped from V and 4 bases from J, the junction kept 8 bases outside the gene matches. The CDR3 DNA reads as TGTGCCGCTAAGGACAGGGGGACGTACGAGCAGTACTTC. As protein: CAAKDRGTYEQYF.

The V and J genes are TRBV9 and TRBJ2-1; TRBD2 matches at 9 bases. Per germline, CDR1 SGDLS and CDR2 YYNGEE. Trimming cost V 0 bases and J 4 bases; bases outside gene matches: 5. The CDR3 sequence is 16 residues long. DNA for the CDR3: TGTGCCAGCAGCGTAGGTAGCGGGAGAGTATACAATGAGCAGTTCTTC. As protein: CASSVGSGRVYNEQFF. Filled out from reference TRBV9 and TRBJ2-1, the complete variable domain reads DSGVTQTPKHLITATGQRVTLRCSPRSGDLSVYWYQQSLDQGLQFLIQYYNGEERAKGNILERFSAQQFPDLHSELNLSSLELGDSALYFCASSVGSGRVYNEQFFGPGTRLTVL.

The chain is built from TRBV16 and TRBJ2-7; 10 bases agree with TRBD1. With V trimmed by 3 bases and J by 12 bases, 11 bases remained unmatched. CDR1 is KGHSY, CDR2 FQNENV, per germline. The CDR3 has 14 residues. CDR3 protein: CASSHTSTGGDSYF. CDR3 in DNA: TGTGCCAGCAGCCATACCTCGACAGGGGGCGATTCGTACTTC.

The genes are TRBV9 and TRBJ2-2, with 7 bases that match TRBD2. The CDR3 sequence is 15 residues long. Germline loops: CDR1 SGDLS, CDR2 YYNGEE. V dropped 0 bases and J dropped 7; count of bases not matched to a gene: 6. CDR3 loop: CASSVVAGVGGELFF. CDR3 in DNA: TGTGCCAGCAGCGTAGTTGCGGGAGTAGGCGGGGAGCTGTTTTTT.

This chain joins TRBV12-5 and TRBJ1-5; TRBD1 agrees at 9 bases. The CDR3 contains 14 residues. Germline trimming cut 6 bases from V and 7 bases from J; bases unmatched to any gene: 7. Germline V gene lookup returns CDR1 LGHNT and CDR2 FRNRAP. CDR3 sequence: CASGRDRVGQPQHF. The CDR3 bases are TGTGCTAGTGGCCGGGACAGGGTTGGACAGCCCCAGCATTTT.

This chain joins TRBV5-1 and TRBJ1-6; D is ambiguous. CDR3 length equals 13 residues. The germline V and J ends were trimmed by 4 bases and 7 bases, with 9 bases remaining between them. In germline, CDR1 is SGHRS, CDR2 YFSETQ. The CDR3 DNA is TGCGCCAGCAGCCCAGGAGTAAATTCACCCCTCCACTTT. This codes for CASSPGVNSPLHF.

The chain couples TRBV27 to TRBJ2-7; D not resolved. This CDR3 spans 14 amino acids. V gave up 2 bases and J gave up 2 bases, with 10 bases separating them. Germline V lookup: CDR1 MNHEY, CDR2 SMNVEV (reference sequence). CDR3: CASSLHLLAYEQYF. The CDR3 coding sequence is TGTGCCAGCAGTTTACATCTACTTGCCTACGAGCAGTACTTC.

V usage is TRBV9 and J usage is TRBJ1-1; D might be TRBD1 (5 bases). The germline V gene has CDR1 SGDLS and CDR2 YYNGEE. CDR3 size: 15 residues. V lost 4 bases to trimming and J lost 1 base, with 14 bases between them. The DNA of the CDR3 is TGTGCCAGCAGCCCAGGGAGACGGGAGAACACTGAAGCTTTCTTT. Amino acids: CASSPGRRENTEAFF.